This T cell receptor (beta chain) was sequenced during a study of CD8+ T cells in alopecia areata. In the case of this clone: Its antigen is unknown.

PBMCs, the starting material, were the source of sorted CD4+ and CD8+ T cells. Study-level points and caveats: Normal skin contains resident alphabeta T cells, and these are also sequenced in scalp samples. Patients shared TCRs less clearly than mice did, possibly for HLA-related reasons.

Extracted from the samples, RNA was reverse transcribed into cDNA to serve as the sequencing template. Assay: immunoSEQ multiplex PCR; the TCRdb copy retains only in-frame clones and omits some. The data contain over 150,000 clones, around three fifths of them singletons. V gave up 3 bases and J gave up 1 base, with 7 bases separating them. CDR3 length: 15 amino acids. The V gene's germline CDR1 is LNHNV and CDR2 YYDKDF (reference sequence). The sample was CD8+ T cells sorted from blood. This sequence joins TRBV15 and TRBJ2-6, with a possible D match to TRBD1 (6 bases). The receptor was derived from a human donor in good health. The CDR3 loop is CATSSGQSGANVLTF. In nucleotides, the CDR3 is TGTGCCACCAGCAGTGGACAGTCTGGGGCCAACGTCCTGACTTTC. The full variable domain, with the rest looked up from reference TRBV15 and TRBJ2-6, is DAMVIQNPRYQVTQFGKPVTLSCSQTLNHNVMYWYQQKSSQAPKLLFHYYDKDFNNEADTPDNFQSRRPNTSFCFLDIRSPGLGDTAMYLCATSSGQSGANVLTFGAGSRLTVL.